This T cell receptor (beta chain) comes out of a study of glioma-infiltrating T cells. Overall study results and limits: Tissue-blood divergence was below expectation in non-neoplastic patients, above in gliomas.

At least ten counts were recorded for this clonotype. Antigen: not known. Using RNA template, CDR3s of TCR alpha and beta were amplified with iRepertoire arm-PCR. Tissue mRNA or PBMC total RNA, 100-400 ng, went into one-step reverse transcription and amplification. MiXCR, applied by TCRdb to the multiplex PCR reads, yields one record per CDR3 protein. The profile shows about 93,000 distinct CDR3 sequences, roughly 39% of them singletons. Input material: glioma tissue, nonneoplastic brain tissue, or PBMCs (not recorded which). This receptor was identified in a human donor with low-grade glioma or glioblastoma, undergoing nonglioma brain surgery, or in good health (not recorded which).

The CDR3 bases are TGCAGTGCTAGATCGAACACTGAAGCTTTCTTT. The encoded protein is CSARSNTEAFF. The chain recombines TRBV20-1 with TRBJ1-1; no clear D gene. Trimming pared 2 bases from V and 1 base from J, leaving 2 bases between. The germline gives CDR1 DFQATT, CDR2 SNEGSKA (reference sequence). This CDR3 has 11 residues.